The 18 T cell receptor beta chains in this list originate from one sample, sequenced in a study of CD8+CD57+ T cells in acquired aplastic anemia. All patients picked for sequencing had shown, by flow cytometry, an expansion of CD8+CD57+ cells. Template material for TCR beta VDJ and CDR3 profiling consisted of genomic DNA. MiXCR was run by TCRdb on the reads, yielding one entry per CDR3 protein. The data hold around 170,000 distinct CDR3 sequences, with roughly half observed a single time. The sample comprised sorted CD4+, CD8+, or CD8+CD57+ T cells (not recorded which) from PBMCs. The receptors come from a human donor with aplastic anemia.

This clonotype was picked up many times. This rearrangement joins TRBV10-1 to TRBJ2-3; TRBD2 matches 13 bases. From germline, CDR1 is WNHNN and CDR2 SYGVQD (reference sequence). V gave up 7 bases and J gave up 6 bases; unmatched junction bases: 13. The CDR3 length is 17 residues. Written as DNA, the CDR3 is TGCGCCAGCAATACCGGGACTAGCGGGATTGGCTCCGATACGCAGTATTTT. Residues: CASNTGTSGIGSDTQYF.

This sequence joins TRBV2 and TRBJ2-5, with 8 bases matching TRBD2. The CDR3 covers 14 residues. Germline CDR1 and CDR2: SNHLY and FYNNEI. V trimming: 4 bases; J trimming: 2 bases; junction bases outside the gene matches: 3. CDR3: CASSALAEQETQYF. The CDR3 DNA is TGTGCCAGCAGTGCACTAGCGGAGCAAGAGACCCAGTACTTC.

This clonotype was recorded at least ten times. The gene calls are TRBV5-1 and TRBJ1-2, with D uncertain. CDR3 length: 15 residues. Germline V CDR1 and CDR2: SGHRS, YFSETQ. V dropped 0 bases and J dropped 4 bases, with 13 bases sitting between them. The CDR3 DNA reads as TGCGCCAGCAGCTTGGGGCCAACAACGCTCTATGGCTACACCTTC. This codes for CASSLGPTTLYGYTF.

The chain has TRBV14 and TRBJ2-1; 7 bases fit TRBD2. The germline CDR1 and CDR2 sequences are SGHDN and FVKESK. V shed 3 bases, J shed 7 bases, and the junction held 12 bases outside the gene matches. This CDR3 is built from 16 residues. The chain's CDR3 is CASSHTRLAVVNEQFF. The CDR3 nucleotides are TGTGCCAGCAGCCATACCCGACTAGCTGTGGTGAATGAGCAGTTCTTC.

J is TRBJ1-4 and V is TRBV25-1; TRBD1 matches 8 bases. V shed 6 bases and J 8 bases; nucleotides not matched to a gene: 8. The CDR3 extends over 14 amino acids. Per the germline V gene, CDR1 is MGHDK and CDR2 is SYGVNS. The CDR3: CASSQQGGLEKLFF. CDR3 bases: TGTGCCAGCAGCCAACAGGGGGGTCTGGAAAAACTGTTTTTT.

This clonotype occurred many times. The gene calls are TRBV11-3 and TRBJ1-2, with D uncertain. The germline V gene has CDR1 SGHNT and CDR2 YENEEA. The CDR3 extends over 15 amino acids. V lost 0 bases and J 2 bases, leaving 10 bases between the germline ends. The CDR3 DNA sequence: TGTGCCAGCAGCTTAGAAGGAGGGTCCAACTATGGCTACACCTTC. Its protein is CASSLEGGSNYGYTF.

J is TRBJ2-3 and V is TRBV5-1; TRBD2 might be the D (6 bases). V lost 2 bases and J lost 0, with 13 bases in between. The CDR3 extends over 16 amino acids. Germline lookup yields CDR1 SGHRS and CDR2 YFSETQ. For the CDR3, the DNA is TGCGCCAGCAGCTTCGGACTACAACGTAGCACAGATACGCAGTATTTT. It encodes CASSFGLQRSTDTQYF.

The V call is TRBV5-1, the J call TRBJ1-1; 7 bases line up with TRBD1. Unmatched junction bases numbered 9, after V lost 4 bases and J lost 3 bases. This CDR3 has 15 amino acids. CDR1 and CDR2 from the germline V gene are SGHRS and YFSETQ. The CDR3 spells CASSPRSGGDTEAFF. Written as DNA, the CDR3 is TGCGCCAGCAGCCCCAGGTCAGGGGGGGACACTGAAGCTTTCTTT.

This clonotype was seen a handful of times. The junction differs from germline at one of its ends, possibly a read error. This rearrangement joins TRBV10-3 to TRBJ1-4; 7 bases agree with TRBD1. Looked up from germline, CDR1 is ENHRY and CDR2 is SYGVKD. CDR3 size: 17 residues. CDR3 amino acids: CASSQGYTGVENEKLFF. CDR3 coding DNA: TGTGCCAGCAGTCAAGGGTATACAGGGGTCGAGAATGAAAAACTGTTTTTT.

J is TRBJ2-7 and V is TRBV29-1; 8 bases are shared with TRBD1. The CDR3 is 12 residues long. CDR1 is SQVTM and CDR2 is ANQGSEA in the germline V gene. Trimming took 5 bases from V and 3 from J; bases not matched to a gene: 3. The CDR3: CSVQGARYEQYF. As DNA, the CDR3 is TGCAGCGTTCAGGGGGCCCGCTACGAGCAGTACTTC.

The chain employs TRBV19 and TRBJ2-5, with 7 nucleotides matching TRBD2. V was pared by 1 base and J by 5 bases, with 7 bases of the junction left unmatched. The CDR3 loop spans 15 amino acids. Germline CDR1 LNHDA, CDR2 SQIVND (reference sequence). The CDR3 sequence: CASSIAASGLETQYF. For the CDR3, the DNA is TGTGCCAGTAGTATAGCGGCTAGCGGATTGGAGACCCAGTACTTC.

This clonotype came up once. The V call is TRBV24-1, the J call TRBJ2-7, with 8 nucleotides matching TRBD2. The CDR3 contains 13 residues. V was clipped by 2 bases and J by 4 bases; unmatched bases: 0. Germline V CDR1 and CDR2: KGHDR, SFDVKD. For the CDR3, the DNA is TGTGCCACCAGTGATTCTAGCGGGTACGAGCAGTACTTC. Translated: CATSDSSGYEQYF.

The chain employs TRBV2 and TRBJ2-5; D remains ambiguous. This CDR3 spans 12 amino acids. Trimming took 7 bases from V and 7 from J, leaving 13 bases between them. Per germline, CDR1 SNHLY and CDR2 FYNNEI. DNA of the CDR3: TGTGCCAGCATGTGGATAGTTGGGACCCAGTACTTC. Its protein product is CASMWIVGTQYF.

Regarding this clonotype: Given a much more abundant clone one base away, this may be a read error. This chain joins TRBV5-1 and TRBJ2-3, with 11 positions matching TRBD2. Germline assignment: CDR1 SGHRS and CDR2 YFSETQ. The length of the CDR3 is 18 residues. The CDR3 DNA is TGCGCCAGCAGCTGGAGAGGGCTAGCGGGAGGACCCACAGATGCGCAGTATTTT. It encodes CASSWRGLAGGPTDAQYF.

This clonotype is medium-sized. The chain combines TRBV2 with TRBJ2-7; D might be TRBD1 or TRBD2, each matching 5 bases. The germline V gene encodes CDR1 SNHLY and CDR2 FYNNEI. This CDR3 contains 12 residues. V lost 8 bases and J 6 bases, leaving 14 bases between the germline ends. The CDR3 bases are TGTGCCAGCGTCCTGGGGCGGGTCGAGCAGTACTTC. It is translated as CASVLGRVEQYF.

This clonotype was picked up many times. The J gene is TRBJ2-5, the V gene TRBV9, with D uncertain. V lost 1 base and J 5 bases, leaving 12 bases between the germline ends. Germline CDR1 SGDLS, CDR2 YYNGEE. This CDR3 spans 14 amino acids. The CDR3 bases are TGTGCCAGCAGCGTAATGGCGGCGGCGGAGACCCAGTACTTC. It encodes CASSVMAAAETQYF.

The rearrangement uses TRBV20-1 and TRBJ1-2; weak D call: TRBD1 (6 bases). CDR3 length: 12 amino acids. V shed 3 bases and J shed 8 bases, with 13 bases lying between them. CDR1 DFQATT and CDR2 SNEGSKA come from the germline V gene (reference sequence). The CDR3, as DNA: TGCAGTGCTAGGGACAGTCTTTCCGGCTACACCTTC. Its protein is CSARDSLSGYTF.

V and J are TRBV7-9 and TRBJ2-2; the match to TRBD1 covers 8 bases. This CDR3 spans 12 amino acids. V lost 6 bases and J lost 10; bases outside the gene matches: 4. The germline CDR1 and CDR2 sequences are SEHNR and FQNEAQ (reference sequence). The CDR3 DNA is TGTGCCAGCAGGTCAGGGGGCTTGGAGCTGTTTTTT. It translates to CASRSGGLELFF. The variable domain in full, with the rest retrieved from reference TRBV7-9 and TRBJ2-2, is DTGVSQNPRHKITKRGQNVTFRCDPISEHNRLYWYRQTLGQGPEFLTYFQNEAQLEKSRLLSDRFSAERPKGSFSTLEIQRTEQGDSAMYLCASRSGGLELFFGEGSRLTVL.